Shown below are 14 T cell receptor beta chains from a single sample sequenced in a study of cytomegalovirus exposure and HLA in healthy donors. With 60 Vbeta and 13 Jbeta primers, the PCR was carried out. Clones were sequenced by immunoSEQ multiplex PCR, and TCRdb holds only the in-frame ones, with some missing. The sample holds over 100,000 clones, about two thirds seen once. The sequenced sample was PBMCs. The receptors here all came from a woman between 65 and 79 years old in good health and CMV-seropositive.

This chain connects TRBV5-1 to TRBJ2-2; D possibly corresponds to TRBD2 (6 bases). This CDR3 has 14 residues. V gave up 0 bases and J gave up 5 bases, with 8 bases separating them. Germline V lookup: CDR1 SGHRS, CDR2 YFSETQ. The CDR3: CASSLGAGTGELFF. The CDR3 nucleotides read TGCGCCAGCAGCTTGGGCGCGGGGACCGGGGAGCTGTTTTTT.

This clone was detected only a few times. The rearrangement links TRBV19 to TRBJ1-2, with TRBD1 matching over 7 bases. V shed 5 bases, J shed 5 bases, and the junction held 11 bases outside the gene matches. Germline CDR1 LNHDA, CDR2 SQIVND (reference sequence). The CDR3 length is 15 residues. CDR3 sequence (DNA): TGTGCCAGTAGTTCCACCGACAGGGCTGTGTATGGCTACACCTTC. Translated: CASSSTDRAVYGYTF.

This sequence joins TRBV27 and TRBJ2-1; 8 nucleotides match TRBD2. Germline V gene lookup returns CDR1 MNHEY and CDR2 SMNVEV (reference sequence). With 10 bases clipped from V and 1 base from J, the junction kept 9 bases outside the gene matches. This CDR3 is 15 amino acids long. The CDR3 DNA is TGTGCCATCTCGTCGGGGGGGAATTCCTACAATGAGCAGTTCTTC. Amino acid sequence: CAISSGGNSYNEQFF.

This clone was detected once. The gene calls are TRBV5-1 and TRBJ2-5, with D maybe TRBD1 (6 bases). Between the trimmed V and J ends, which lost 2 bases and 3 bases, there was a span of 11 bases. Germline CDR1 reads SGHRS; CDR2 reads YFSETQ. The CDR3 length is 14 residues. This CDR3 reads CASSFAGTKETQYF. CDR3 sequence (DNA): TGCGCCAGCAGCTTTGCCGGGACAAAAGAGACCCAGTACTTC.

V and J are TRBV30 and TRBJ2-7; possibly TRBD1 for D (6 bases). Per germline, CDR1 GTSNPN and CDR2 SVGIG (reference sequence). V lost 5 bases to trimming and J lost 4 bases, with 12 bases between them. The CDR3 is 12 amino acids. DNA for the CDR3: TGTGCCTGGTCTAGGGGGACGTACGAGCAGTACTTC. It specifies CAWSRGTYEQYF.

There are a few counts of this clone. The rearrangement uses TRBV18 and TRBJ1-1, with 9 bases aligning to TRBD1. The V and J ends lost 3 bases and 4 bases, in that order; junction bases with no gene match: 3. The germline CDR1 and CDR2 sequences are KGHSH and LQKENI. The CDR3 is 14 amino acids. This CDR3 is CASSPRTGATEAFF. The CDR3 bases are TGTGCCAGCTCACCTCGGACAGGGGCCACTGAAGCTTTCTTT.

This clone was recorded once. The chain is built from TRBV7-2 and TRBJ1-6; D unclear. This CDR3 has 14 residues. CDR1 is SGHTA, CDR2 FQGNSA, per germline. V lost 2 bases and J 8 bases, leaving 10 bases between the germline ends. The CDR3 nucleotides read TGTGCCAGCAGCTTACAAGCCCACTATTCACCCCTCCACTTT. Translating gives CASSLQAHYSPLHF.

V and J are TRBV10-2 and TRBJ2-7; D might be TRBD2 (5 bases). In germline, CDR1 is WSHSY, CDR2 SAAADI. V was cut by 2 bases and J by 6 bases, with 5 bases left in between. The CDR3 sequence is 11 residues long. In nucleotides, the CDR3 is TGCGCCAGCAGTGAGGGAGGCGAGCAGTACTTC. Translated, it gives CASSEGGEQYF.

The J gene is TRBJ1-2, the V gene TRBV6-1; 7 bases align to TRBD1. The V segment lost 1 base and the J segment 8 bases; nucleotides outside the gene matches: 7. The germline V gene has CDR1 MNHNS and CDR2 SASEGT. The CDR3 has 14 residues. CDR3 region: CASSEGQGSGGYTF. In DNA, the CDR3 is TGTGCCAGCAGTGAAGGACAGGGTTCGGGAGGCTACACCTTC.

This sequence joins TRBV7-9 and TRBJ2-2; D not resolved. This CDR3 comprises 16 residues. V was pared by 8 bases and J by 3 bases, with 19 bases between. Germline-derived CDR1 and CDR2 are SEHNR and FQNEAQ (reference sequence). CDR3 sequence: CASRPPFRFDTGELFF. The CDR3 nucleotides are TGTGCCAGCCGACCCCCATTCAGGTTCGACACCGGGGAGCTGTTTTTT.

Written as DNA, the CDR3 is TGTGCCTGGAGTACCACTAGCGGGGCGTGGGTCGAGCAGTACTTC. Residues: CAWSTTSGAWVEQYF. The chain joins TRBV30 to TRBJ2-7; 10 positions agree with TRBD2. The length of the CDR3 is 15 residues. J lost 6 bases, V lost 2 bases, and 10 bases had no gene match. Germline-derived CDR1 and CDR2 are GTSNPN and SVGIG (reference sequence).

A remark on this clone: One junction end disagrees with the germline gene, perhaps due to a read error. The chain combines TRBV5-4 with TRBJ1-1; 9 nucleotides match TRBD1. This CDR3 region has 15 residues. Looked up from germline, CDR1 is SGHNT and CDR2 is YYREEE (reference sequence). In nucleotides, the CDR3 is TGTGCCAGCAGCTTGGACAGGGGGCGCGAGACTGAAACTTTCTTT. This gives the protein CASSLDRGRETETFF.

The CDR3 sequence is CASSLGHFQPQHF. For the CDR3, the DNA is TGTGCCAGCAGTCTCGGACACTTTCAGCCCCAGCATTTT. The chain recombines TRBV7-2 with TRBJ1-5, with D tentatively TRBD1 (5 bases). This CDR3 has 13 residues. V lost 6 bases to trimming and J lost 6 bases, with 12 bases between them. Germline values: CDR1 SGHTA, CDR2 FQGNSA. Together with reference TRBV7-2 and TRBJ1-5, the CDR3 gives the full variable domain: GAGVSQSPSNKVTEKGKDVELRCDPISGHTALYWYRQSLGQGLEFLIYFQGNSAPDKSGLPSDRFSAERTGGSVSTLTIQRTQQEDSAVYLCASSLGHFQPQHFGDGTRLSIL.

This clone was detected only once. The genes are TRBV30 and TRBJ1-4; 7 bases fit TRBD1. This CDR3 has 13 residues. V lost 0 bases to trimming and J lost 5 bases; unmatched junction nucleotides: 0. CDR1 is GTSNPN, CDR2 SVGIG, per germline (reference sequence). CDR3 sequence: CAWSVQGNEKLFF. DNA of the CDR3: TGTGCCTGGAGTGTACAGGGGAATGAAAAACTGTTTTTT.